The 29 T cell receptor beta chains listed next were all sequenced from one sample in a study of beta chain features in type 1 diabetes listed by TCRdb under 2018. Library method: the immunoSEQ multiplex PCR assay. The entire isolated RNA was reverse transcribed using the High Capacity cDNA Reverse Transcription Kit, and thus expressed TCRB transcripts were sequenced. In TCRdb, the immuneACCESS table is reduced to in-frame sequences with V and J assigned. These tables do not hold every clone; where another copy was compared, an unresolved V gene accounts for under half, and the others remain unexplained. Within this sample are 600,000 to 700,000 clones, with 13% of them counted one time only. The leading ten clones occupy less than 0.025% of the sample. Antigens of these TCRs are unknown. Results the study describes overall, beyond this receptor: Type 1 diabetes patients showed a moderate but significant shortening of TCRB CDR3 length in all four CD4+ subsets.

The sequenced sample consisted of naive CD4+ T cells from blood. The sample's cell subset or site label, in plain terms: true naive CD4+ T cells. All receptors derive from a man aged 18 to 29 with type 1 diabetes.

This clone was seen a handful of times. The chain recombines TRBV28 with TRBJ1-1; 7 bases fit TRBD1. Germline CDR1 is MDHEN and CDR2 is SYDVKM. After removal of 5 bases from V and 5 bases from J, the junction contained 5 bases not matched to a gene. The length of the CDR3 is 13 residues. This CDR3 is CASSTGARTEAFF. The CDR3, as DNA: TGTGCCAGCAGTACAGGGGCGAGGACTGAAGCTTTCTTT.

V and J are TRBV10-3 and TRBJ2-1; 10 positions match TRBD1. Germline trimming cut 6 bases from V and 10 bases from J; bases unmatched to any gene: 9. This CDR3 contains 14 residues. Germline values: CDR1 ENHRY, CDR2 SYGVKD. In nucleotides, the CDR3 is TGTGCCATCAGGGAAGGGACAGGGGTAGGGGAGCAGTTCTTC. Residues: CAIREGTGVGEQFF.

CDR3 nucleotides: TGCGCCAGCAGCCGGGGAACCATACCCTACGAGCAGTACTTC. Encoded protein: CASSRGTIPYEQYF. The J gene is TRBJ2-7, the V gene TRBV5-1, with D perhaps TRBD2 (5 bases). Germline lookup yields CDR1 SGHRS and CDR2 YFSETQ. CDR3 length: 14 amino acids. Trimming removed 4 bases from V and 2 bases from J, with 13 bases in between.

This clone was picked up a small number of times. The rearrangement joins TRBV7-2 to TRBJ2-7, with D possibly being TRBD1 (6 bases). CDR1 and CDR2 (germline): SGHTA, FQGNSA. V dropped 5 bases and J dropped 6 bases, with 17 bases sitting between them. This CDR3 spans 14 amino acids. In DNA, the CDR3 is TGTGCCAGCAGCCCCCAATCTACAGGGATCGAGCAGTACTTC. It specifies CASSPQSTGIEQYF.

The chain has TRBV30 and TRBJ1-2, with 7 bases aligning to TRBD1. The CDR3 is 14 amino acids. Germline assignment: CDR1 GTSNPN and CDR2 SVGIG (reference sequence). J gave up 2 bases and V 4 bases, and 7 bases lay outside the gene matches. The CDR3: CAWKGQYRNYGYTF. The CDR3 region has the DNA TGTGCCTGGAAGGGACAGTATCGCAACTATGGCTACACCTTC.

The V gene is TRBV7-9, the J gene TRBJ1-1; D gene ambiguous. Germline V lookup: CDR1 SEHNR, CDR2 FQNEAQ (reference sequence). V lost 4 bases and J lost 8, with 17 bases in between. The CDR3 loop spans 14 amino acids. This CDR3 reads CASSSRVTSTEAFF. CDR3 nucleotide sequence: TGTGCCAGCAGCTCCCGGGTTACATCAACCGAAGCTTTCTTT.

The chain couples TRBV9 to TRBJ1-2, with TRBD1 matching over 7 bases. After removal of 0 bases from V and 3 bases from J, the junction contained 8 bases not matched to a gene. Germline V gives CDR1 SGDLS, CDR2 YYNGEE. This CDR3 spans 16 amino acids. The CDR3 region has the DNA TGTGCCAGCAGCGTAGGGTTGACTGGGACAGACTATGGCTACACCTTC. It encodes CASSVGLTGTDYGYTF.

The chain recombines TRBV5-4 with TRBJ2-7; TRBD1 matches at 8 bases. V shed 4 bases, J shed 3 bases, and the junction held 9 bases outside the gene matches. CDR1 is SGHNT and CDR2 is YYREEE in the germline V gene (reference sequence). The CDR3 runs 15 residues. The CDR3 DNA sequence: TGTGCCAGCAGCAGGGGGGACAGGATATTCTACGAGCAGTACTTC. Translated: CASSRGDRIFYEQYF.

This clone has more than one count but fewer than ten. The chain joins TRBV28 to TRBJ1-2; a weak D match, TRBD1 (5 bases). The germline gives CDR1 MDHEN, CDR2 SYDVKM. Between the trimmed V and J ends, which lost 5 bases and 4 bases, there was a span of 17 bases. The CDR3 has 15 amino acids. CDR3 in DNA: TGTGCCAGCAGTCCCCTTGATCGGACACTCTATGGCTACACCTTC. This sequence encodes CASSPLDRTLYGYTF.

The chain couples TRBV4-1 to TRBJ2-1, with D possibly TRBD2 on 5 matching bases. The germline V gene has CDR1 MGHRA and CDR2 YSYEKL. V lost 1 base, J lost 2 bases, and 15 bases lay in between. This CDR3 has 17 residues. The CDR3 coding sequence is TGCGCCAGCAGCCAAGGTGGGGAGACAATCACCTACAATGAGCAGTTCTTC. Its translation is CASSQGGETITYNEQFF.

The V and J genes are TRBV10-3 and TRBJ2-1, with 7 bases identical to TRBD1. The germline CDR1 and CDR2 sequences are ENHRY and SYGVKD. Trimming cost V 11 bases and J 13 bases; bases outside gene matches: 17. The CDR3 contains 13 residues. Here the CDR3 reads CAVNSGTEVRQFF. CDR3 DNA: TGTGCCGTAAATTCGGGGACAGAAGTGAGACAGTTCTTC.

The CDR3 spells CASSELTDYGYTF. CDR3 in DNA: TGTGCCAGCAGTGAACTGACAGATTATGGCTACACCTTC. V and J are TRBV6-1 and TRBJ1-2, with a tentative D call TRBD1 (5 bases). The germline V gene has CDR1 MNHNS and CDR2 SASEGT. V lost 2 bases and J 5 bases, leaving 9 bases between the germline ends. The CDR3 runs to 13 residues.

A few counts support this clone. The gene calls are TRBV7-9 and TRBJ1-1; weak D call: TRBD1 (5 bases). CDR3 length: 15 residues. Trimming pared 6 bases from V and 1 base from J, leaving 15 bases between. CDR1 and CDR2 from the germline V gene are SEHNR and FQNEAQ (reference sequence). The CDR3, as DNA: TGTGCCAGCAGTCTCGAGGGACTGGCGAACACTGAAGCTTTCTTT. Protein sequence: CASSLEGLANTEAFF. Full variable domain (outside the CDR3, taken from reference TRBV7-9 and TRBJ1-1): DTGVSQNPRHKITKRGQNVTFRCDPISEHNRLYWYRQTLGQGPEFLTYFQNEAQLEKSRLLSDRFSAERPKGSFSTLEIQRTEQGDSAMYLCASSLEGLANTEAFFGQGTRLTVV.

The gene calls are TRBV2 and TRBJ1-4; D remains ambiguous. The CDR3 loop spans 13 amino acids. V dropped 2 bases and J dropped 8 bases, with 9 bases sitting between them. Germline assignment: CDR1 SNHLY and CDR2 FYNNEI. The CDR3 region has the DNA TGTGCCAGCAGTGAACGGATTGTCGAAAAACTGTTTTTT. Its protein is CASSERIVEKLFF.

This clone showed up just a few times. The rearrangement joins TRBV6-5 to TRBJ1-1; possibly TRBD1 for D (6 bases). The V and J ends lost 2 bases and 5 bases respectively, with 12 bases between them. The CDR3 is 14 amino acids. Germline values: CDR1 MNHEY, CDR2 SVGAGI. The CDR3 reads CASSYERGRTEAFF. In DNA, the CDR3 is TGTGCCAGCAGTTACGAACGGGGGCGAACTGAAGCTTTCTTT.

The sample holds a few counts of this clone. The chain recombines TRBV7-9 with TRBJ2-7; D not certain. V was cut by 2 bases and J by 5 bases, with 7 bases left in between. Germline V gene lookup returns CDR1 SEHNR and CDR2 FQNEAQ (reference sequence). The CDR3 loop spans 12 amino acids. This chain's CDR3 is CASSLLLDEQYF. The CDR3, as DNA: TGTGCCAGCAGCTTACTCCTGGACGAGCAGTACTTC.

The V gene is TRBV5-1, the J gene TRBJ2-3, with 8 positions matching TRBD1. The germline V gene has CDR1 SGHRS and CDR2 YFSETQ. The ends lost 3 bases at V and 6 bases at J; junction bases unmatched: 6. CDR3 length: 14 residues. CDR3 coding DNA: TGCGCCAGCAGCTGGACAGGGCTCTCGGATACGCAGTATTTT. This encodes CASSWTGLSDTQYF.

V is TRBV5-4 and J is TRBJ2-5, with D perhaps being TRBD1 or TRBD2 (5 bases each). V lost 4 bases, J lost 4 bases, and 8 bases lay in between. The CDR3 runs 12 residues. The V gene's germline CDR1 is SGHNT and CDR2 YYREEE (reference sequence). The CDR3 loop is CASSPGRETQYF. CDR3 nucleotides: TGTGCCAGCAGCCCGGGACGAGAGACCCAGTACTTC.

This clone was picked up a small number of times. The chain couples TRBV5-4 to TRBJ2-1, with D possibly being TRBD2 (5 bases). V dropped 4 bases and J dropped 8 bases, with 16 bases sitting between them. Per germline, CDR1 SGHNT and CDR2 YYREEE (reference sequence). The CDR3 sequence is 14 residues long. The CDR3 DNA reads TGTGCCAGCAGCATGGATGAGGGCGCGGATGAGCAGTTCTTC. Protein sequence: CASSMDEGADEQFF.

Points on this clone: This same CDR3 is encoded by further DNA sequences in the sample. The rearrangement links TRBV5-1 to TRBJ2-7; TRBD1 agrees at 9 bases. V gave up 4 bases and J gave up 4 bases; unmatched junction bases: 6. Germline CDR1 is SGHRS and CDR2 is YFSETQ. The CDR3 is 14 amino acids. This CDR3 reads CASSPGQGSYEQYF. CDR3 DNA: TGCGCCAGCAGCCCGGGACAGGGTTCTTACGAGCAGTACTTC.

The chain links TRBV6-6 to TRBJ1-2, with D unclear. The CDR3 runs to 10 residues. The germline gives CDR1 MNHNY, CDR2 SVGAGI (reference sequence). Between the trimmed V and J ends, which lost 6 bases and 5 bases, there was a span of 4 bases. This CDR3 is CASRAYGYTF. DNA for the CDR3: TGTGCCAGCAGGGCTTATGGCTACACCTTC.

This clone has a handful of counts. The rearrangement uses TRBV6-5 and TRBJ2-4, with TRBD1 identical over 9 bases. V was pared by 5 bases and J by 7 bases, with 3 bases of the junction left unmatched. The CDR3 extends over 13 amino acids. Germline loops: CDR1 MNHEY, CDR2 SVGAGI. The CDR3 sequence: CASSPTGGNIQYF. CDR3 bases: TGTGCCAGCAGTCCGACAGGGGGGAACATTCAGTACTTC.

This clone has a handful of counts. CDR3 nucleotides: TGCGCCAGCAGCCAAGGACAGGGCAATCGGGACGAGCAGTACTTC. Translated, it gives CASSQGQGNRDEQYF. The chain is built from TRBV4-1 and TRBJ2-7; 7 bases align to TRBD1. This CDR3 has 15 residues. The V gene end was trimmed by 1 base and the J gene end by 5 bases; junction bases not matched to a gene: 8. Germline V gene data show CDR1 as MGHRA and CDR2 as YSYEKL.

The chain recombines TRBV27 with TRBJ2-7; D is unresolved. Germline lookup yields CDR1 MNHEY and CDR2 SMNVEV (reference sequence). V was shortened by 0 bases and J by 2 bases, with 8 bases between the two germline ends. This CDR3 is built from 14 residues. CDR3 protein: CASSLSRAAYEQYF. As DNA, the CDR3 is TGTGCCAGCAGTTTATCAAGGGCCGCCTACGAGCAGTACTTC.

This clone was observed a handful of times. This chain connects TRBV6-6 to TRBJ2-7; 10 nucleotides line up with TRBD2. This CDR3 has 15 residues. J was trimmed by 2 bases and V by 0 bases; bases with no gene match: 1. CDR1 MNHNY and CDR2 SVGAGI come from the germline V gene (reference sequence). For the CDR3, the DNA is TGTGCCAGCAGTTACTCTCTAGCGGGAGCCTACGAGCAGTACTTC. Protein: CASSYSLAGAYEQYF.

The chain joins TRBV7-2 to TRBJ2-7; possibly TRBD1 for D (7 bases). The CDR3 has 15 amino acids. V lost 1 base and J lost 4, with 14 bases in between. Germline CDR1 is SGHTA and CDR2 is FQGNSA. CDR3 region: CASSLGQGGTYEQYF. For the CDR3, the DNA is TGTGCCAGCAGCTTAGGACAGGGCGGGACTTACGAGCAGTACTTC.

This clone has only a few counts. This chain connects TRBV5-1 to TRBJ2-3, with 7 bases lining up with TRBD1. This CDR3 spans 15 amino acids. J lost 4 bases, V lost 0 bases, and 5 bases had no gene match. CDR1 SGHRS and CDR2 YFSETQ come from the germline V gene. The CDR3 region is CASSLADRDADTQYF. The CDR3 DNA reads TGCGCCAGCAGCTTGGCCGACAGGGACGCAGATACGCAGTATTTT. Full variable domain (missing parts from reference TRBV5-1 and TRBJ2-3): KAGVTQTPRYLIKTRGQQVTLSCSPISGHRSVSWYQQTPGQGLQFLFEYFSETQRNKGNFPGRFSGRQFSNSRSEMNVSTLELGDSALYLCASSLADRDADTQYFGPGTRLTVL.

The table lists this clone with a few counts. V and J are TRBV5-6 and TRBJ1-1, with a possible D match to TRBD1 (5 bases). The CDR3 sequence is 13 residues long. Germline V lookup: CDR1 SGHDT, CDR2 YYEEEE. V was trimmed by 0 bases and J by 4 bases, leaving 7 bases between them. The CDR3 nucleotides read TGTGCCAGCAGCTTGGACAGGCGCACTGAAGCTTTCTTT. Protein: CASSLDRRTEAFF. The full variable domain, with the rest looked up from reference TRBV5-6 and TRBJ1-1, is DAGVTQSPTHLIKTRGQQVTLRCSPKSGHDTVSWYQQALGQGPQFIFQYYEEEERQRGNFPDRFSGHQFPNYSSELNVNALLLGDSALYLCASSLDRRTEAFFGQGTRLTVV.

This chain connects TRBV5-1 to TRBJ1-2, with a possible D match to TRBD1 (5 bases). CDR1 and CDR2 from the germline V gene are SGHRS and YFSETQ. The CDR3 runs 15 residues. Deletions cut 1 base from V and 4 bases from J, with 14 bases between. In DNA, the CDR3 is TGCGCCAGCAGCTTGTTGGCAGGGAGTAGCTATGGCTACACCTTC. Translated, it gives CASSLLAGSSYGYTF.